This is a list of T cell receptor beta chains from one sample in a study of blood T cell repertoires in COVID-19. Profiling relied on immunoSEQ multiplex PCR, and the TCRdb table lists in-frame clones only, not all of them. Of under 200,000 clones in the sample, about 85% were seen once. Sequencing was done on a sample of peripheral blood. These receptors came from a woman older than 75 with acute or convalescent COVID-19. CDR3s include the opening cysteine and the closing phenylalanine or tryptophan. D genes are given only for firm matches. The size of a clone is reported for some rows only, either as once, few or many, or as a class for expanded clones.

d_gene: TRBD1; j_gene: TRBJ2-2; abundance: .; v_gene: TRBV6-6; CDR3aa: CASSYSDRGPTGELFF; CDR3nt: TGTGCCAGCAGTTACTCCGACAGGGGGCCCACCGGGGAGCTGTTTTTT
d_gene: TRBD2; j_gene: TRBJ2-1; abundance: few; v_gene: TRBV5-1; CDR3aa: CASSLGTSGRTDEQFF; CDR3nt: TGCGCCAGCAGCTTGGGGACTAGCGGGAGAACGGATGAGCAGTTCTTC
d_gene: TRBD1; j_gene: TRBJ2-2; abundance: once; v_gene: TRBV29-1; CDR3aa: CSASGTGWTGELFF; CDR3nt: TGCAGCGCATCCGGGACAGGGTGGACCGGGGAGCTGTTTTTT
d_gene: .; j_gene: TRBJ1-5; abundance: .; v_gene: TRBV24-1; CDR3aa: CATSAGNQPQHF; CDR3nt: TGTGCCACCAGTGCCGGGAATCAGCCCCAGCATTTT
d_gene: .; j_gene: TRBJ2-7; abundance: .; v_gene: TRBV6-5; CDR3aa: CASSYSISGRGYEQYF; CDR3nt: TGTGCCAGCAGTTACTCGATTTCCGGGAGAGGCTACGAGCAGTACTTC
d_gene: .; j_gene: TRBJ1-4; abundance: .; v_gene: TRBV7-9; CDR3aa: CASSLVQSNEKLFF; CDR3nt: TGTGCCAGCAGCTTAGTACAGAGTAATGAAAAACTGTTTTTT
d_gene: TRBD2; j_gene: TRBJ2-7; abundance: .; v_gene: TRBV28; CDR3aa: CASRTSSSGGNEQYF; CDR3nt: TGTGCCAGCAGGACTTCTTCGTCGGGGGGGAACGAGCAGTACTTC
d_gene: .; j_gene: TRBJ2-7; abundance: .; v_gene: TRBV5-1; CDR3aa: CASSRQVSSYEQYF; CDR3nt: TGCGCCAGCAGTCGACAGGTGAGCTCCTACGAGCAGTACTTC
d_gene: .; j_gene: TRBJ1-3; abundance: .; v_gene: TRBV5-6; CDR3aa: CASSRESLGNTIYF; CDR3nt: TGTGCCAGCAGCCGGGAAAGTCTTGGAAACACCATATATTTT
d_gene: .; j_gene: TRBJ2-1; abundance: .; v_gene: TRBV5-1; CDR3aa: CASSLVSGSYNEQFF; CDR3nt: TGCGCCAGCAGCTTGGTAAGCGGTTCCTACAATGAGCAGTTCTTC
d_gene: .; j_gene: TRBJ2-1; abundance: .; v_gene: TRBV9; CDR3aa: CASSVDSGGWNEQFF; CDR3nt: TGTGCCAGCAGCGTAGATAGCGGAGGCTGGAATGAGCAGTTCTTC
d_gene: .; j_gene: TRBJ2-1; abundance: .; v_gene: TRBV7-3; CDR3aa: CASSLSVGAAYNEQFF; CDR3nt: TGTGCCAGCAGCTTATCTGTAGGGGCAGCATACAATGAGCAGTTCTTC
d_gene: TRBD2; j_gene: TRBJ2-1; abundance: .; v_gene: TRBV7-2; CDR3aa: CASSLAGTSGSDEQFF; CDR3nt: TGTGCCAGCAGCTTAGCGGGGACTAGCGGGAGTGATGAGCAGTTCTTC
d_gene: .; j_gene: TRBJ1-3; abundance: .; v_gene: TRBV6-5; CDR3aa: CASSSAGAVFGNTIYF; CDR3nt: TGTGCCAGCAGTTCTGCAGGGGCGGTGTTTGGAAACACCATATATTTT
d_gene: TRBD2; j_gene: TRBJ2-1; abundance: few; v_gene: TRBV29-1; CDR3aa: CSVDLAGGPNEQFF; CDR3nt: TGCAGCGTTGACCTAGCGGGAGGGCCAAATGAGCAGTTCTTC
d_gene: TRBD2; j_gene: TRBJ2-5; abundance: .; v_gene: TRBV14; CDR3aa: CASQVAGQETQYF; CDR3nt: TGTGCCAGCCAAGTAGCGGGCCAAGAGACCCAGTACTTC
d_gene: .; j_gene: TRBJ1-4; abundance: .; v_gene: TRBV6-5; CDR3aa: CASTREQGFGEKLFF; CDR3nt: TGTGCCAGCACCCGTGAGCAGGGATTCGGGGAAAAACTGTTTTTT
d_gene: .; j_gene: TRBJ1-1; abundance: .; v_gene: TRBV28; CDR3aa: CASSLAGGDTEAFF; CDR3nt: TGTGCCAGCAGTTTAGCGGGCGGAGATACTGAAGCTTTCTTT
d_gene: .; j_gene: TRBJ1-4; abundance: .; v_gene: TRBV30; CDR3aa: CAWSVPGAREKLFF; CDR3nt: TGTGCCTGGAGTGTACCTGGGGCCAGGGAAAAACTGTTTTTT
d_gene: .; j_gene: TRBJ1-1; abundance: .; v_gene: TRBV28; CDR3aa: CASSLYSMNTEAFF; CDR3nt: TGTGCCAGCAGTTTATACAGTATGAACACTGAAGCTTTCTTT
d_gene: .; j_gene: TRBJ2-4; abundance: .; v_gene: TRBV7-2; CDR3aa: CASSFLAGAGNIQYF; CDR3nt: TGTGCCAGCAGCTTTTTGGCGGGCGCGGGAAACATTCAGTACTTC
d_gene: .; j_gene: TRBJ1-1; abundance: .; v_gene: TRBV7-9; CDR3aa: CASSLVYMNTEAFF; CDR3nt: TGTGCCAGCAGCTTAGTATACATGAACACTGAAGCTTTCTTT
d_gene: .; j_gene: TRBJ2-7; abundance: .; v_gene: TRBV5-6; CDR3aa: CASSLSGISYEQYF; CDR3nt: TGTGCCAGCAGCTTGTCAGGGATCTCCTACGAGCAGTACTTC
d_gene: TRBD1; j_gene: TRBJ2-7; abundance: once; v_gene: TRBV30; CDR3aa: CAWRTTGATHYEQYF; CDR3nt: TGTGCCTGGAGAACCACAGGGGCCACCCACTACGAGCAGTACTTC
d_gene: TRBD1; j_gene: TRBJ1-4; abundance: .; v_gene: TRBV3-1/TRBV3-2; CDR3aa: CASSVGVTGGFEKLFF; CDR3nt: TGTGCCAGCAGCGTAGGAGTGACAGGGGGGTTCGAAAAACTGTTTTTT
d_gene: .; j_gene: TRBJ1-3; abundance: .; v_gene: TRBV5-1; CDR3aa: CASSLMGGSGNTIYF; CDR3nt: TGCGCCAGCAGCTTGATGGGGGGCTCTGGAAACACCATATATTTT
d_gene: TRBD2; j_gene: TRBJ2-3; abundance: .; v_gene: TRBV20-1; CDR3aa: CSASKAGEYTQYF; CDR3nt: TGCAGTGCTAGTAAAGCGGGAGAATATACGCAGTATTTT
d_gene: TRBD2; j_gene: TRBJ2-5; abundance: .; v_gene: TRBV7-2; CDR3aa: CASSLAGTSVQTQYF; CDR3nt: TGTGCCAGCAGCTTAGCTGGGACTAGCGTCCAGACCCAGTACTTC
d_gene: .; j_gene: TRBJ1-1; abundance: .; v_gene: TRBV7-2; CDR3aa: CASSFRSGMNTEAFF; CDR3nt: TGTGCCAGCAGCTTCAGGTCGGGAATGAACACTGAAGCTTTCTTT
d_gene: TRBD1; j_gene: TRBJ1-1; abundance: few; v_gene: TRBV6-5; CDR3aa: CASTPPGQGSTEAFF; CDR3nt: TGTGCCAGCACCCCCCCGGGACAGGGTTCCACTGAAGCTTTCTTT
d_gene: .; j_gene: TRBJ2-1; abundance: .; v_gene: TRBV6-5; CDR3aa: CASSPRTTSYNEQFF; CDR3nt: TGTGCCAGCAGCCCCCGGACTACGTCTTACAATGAGCAGTTCTTC
d_gene: TRBD2; j_gene: TRBJ2-5; abundance: .; v_gene: TRBV7-2; CDR3aa: CASSFAPRGGETQYF; CDR3nt: TGTGCCAGCAGCTTCGCTCCCCGGGGGGGAGAGACCCAGTACTTC
d_gene: .; j_gene: TRBJ1-1; abundance: .; v_gene: TRBV29-1; CDR3aa: CSVRQVLATEAFF; CDR3nt: TGCAGCGTCCGACAGGTTTTGGCTACTGAAGCTTTCTTT
d_gene: .; j_gene: TRBJ2-2; abundance: few; v_gene: TRBV7-3; CDR3aa: CASSLMSGPGELFF; CDR3nt: TGTGCCAGCAGCTTAATGTCGGGTCCCGGGGAGCTGTTTTTT
d_gene: TRBD1; j_gene: TRBJ1-1; abundance: many; v_gene: TRBV6-5; CDR3aa: CASGTANTEAFF; CDR3nt: TGTGCCAGCGGGACAGCGAACACTGAAGCTTTCTTT
d_gene: TRBD1; j_gene: TRBJ1-2; abundance: .; v_gene: TRBV9; CDR3aa: CASSQGQGAYGYTF; CDR3nt: TGTGCCAGCAGCCAGGGACAGGGGGCGTATGGCTACACCTTC
d_gene: .; j_gene: TRBJ2-3; abundance: .; v_gene: TRBV5-1; CDR3aa: CATADGSRTDTQYF; CDR3nt: TGCGCCACAGCAGACGGGAGTAGGACAGATACGCAGTATTTT
d_gene: TRBD1; j_gene: TRBJ1-5; abundance: .; v_gene: TRBV5-6; CDR3aa: CASSFGTGANNQPQHF; CDR3nt: TGTGCCAGCAGCTTTGGGACAGGGGCGAACAATCAGCCCCAGCATTTT
d_gene: TRBD1; j_gene: TRBJ2-3; abundance: .; v_gene: TRBV18; CDR3aa: CASSPAGTGGPDTQYF; CDR3nt: TGTGCCAGCTCACCAGCGGGGACAGGTGGACCAGATACGCAGTATTTT
d_gene: .; j_gene: TRBJ2-1; abundance: .; v_gene: TRBV7-7; CDR3aa: CASSLGLDNEQFF; CDR3nt: TGTGCTAGCAGCTTAGGGCTAGACAATGAGCAGTTCTTC
d_gene: TRBD1; j_gene: TRBJ2-7; abundance: .; v_gene: TRBV11-3; CDR3aa: CASSLGQSYEQYF; CDR3nt: TGTGCCAGCAGCTTGGGACAGTCCTACGAGCAGTACTTC
d_gene: TRBD2; j_gene: TRBJ2-3; abundance: .; v_gene: TRBV7-3; CDR3aa: CASSPLAGASTDTQYF; CDR3nt: TGTGCCAGCAGCCCCTTGGCGGGAGCTAGCACAGATACGCAGTATTTT
d_gene: .; j_gene: TRBJ2-7; abundance: .; v_gene: TRBV20-1; CDR3aa: CSLGKVAGQYF; CDR3nt: TGTTCCCTCGGTAAGGTTGCGGGGCAGTACTTC
d_gene: .; j_gene: TRBJ2-6; abundance: .; v_gene: TRBV4-3; CDR3aa: CASSQDGQGSNSGANVLTF; CDR3nt: TGCGCCAGCAGCCAAGATGGCCAGGGAAGTAACTCTGGGGCCAACGTCCTGACTTTC
d_gene: .; j_gene: TRBJ2-7; abundance: few; v_gene: TRBV19; CDR3aa: CASSMVAEGAEQYF; CDR3nt: TGTGCCAGTAGTATGGTCGCGGAGGGTGCGGAGCAGTACTTC
d_gene: .; j_gene: TRBJ2-2; abundance: .; v_gene: TRBV7-6; CDR3aa: CASSPEQGSNTGELFF; CDR3nt: TGTGCCAGCAGCCCCGAACAGGGCTCGAACACCGGGGAGCTGTTTTTT
d_gene: .; j_gene: TRBJ2-3; abundance: once; v_gene: TRBV5-1; CDR3aa: CASSPDRGWTDTQYF; CDR3nt: TGCGCCAGCAGCCCGGATCGGGGATGGACAGATACGCAGTATTTT
d_gene: TRBD1; j_gene: TRBJ2-1; abundance: .; v_gene: TRBV11-1; CDR3aa: CASSLGQGEFDEQFF; CDR3nt: TGTGCCAGCAGCTTAGGGCAGGGGGAATTTGATGAGCAGTTCTTC
d_gene: TRBD1; j_gene: TRBJ1-2; abundance: .; v_gene: TRBV7-2; CDR3aa: CASSLGTGGSYGYTF; CDR3nt: TGTGCCAGCAGCTTGGGGACAGGGGGCTCTTATGGCTACACCTTC
d_gene: .; j_gene: TRBJ2-1; abundance: .; v_gene: TRBV6-6; CDR3aa: CASSLISGTYNEQFF; CDR3nt: TGTGCCAGCAGTCTAATCAGCGGTACCTACAATGAGCAGTTCTTC
d_gene: .; j_gene: TRBJ1-1; abundance: .; v_gene: TRBV5-1; CDR3aa: CASSLISTGNTEAFF; CDR3nt: TGCGCCAGCAGCTTAATCTCGACAGGGAACACTGAAGCTTTCTTT